Described below is a single TCR beta chain sequence and its context. Germline V gives CDR1 SEHNR, CDR2 FQNEAQ (reference sequence). This CDR3 is 16 amino acids long. Trimming left V 1 base short and J 3 bases short, with 13 bases between. The sample belongs to a study of cytomegalovirus exposure and HLA in healthy donors. The study ran its PCR with 60 Vbeta and 13 Jbeta primers. Sequencing used immunoSEQ multiplex PCR; TCRdb keeps in-frame clones, though not all of them. Of about 180,000 clones listed, over 80% are singletons. The sequenced sample consisted of PBMCs. This chain links TRBV7-9 with TRBJ2-1; D gene ambiguous. The TCR sequence derives from a man aged 40-55 years in good health and CMV-seronegative. CDR3 nucleotide sequence: TGTGCCAGCAGCTTAGAGGCGTTACTATACTACAATGAGCAGTTCTTC. Translating gives CASSLEALLYYNEQFF.